Presented here are 27 T cell receptor beta chains from one specimen sequenced in a study of tumor-infiltrating lymphocytes in glioblastoma multiforme. TCR beta libraries were built from RNA through three nested multiplex PCR rounds using modified ARM-PCR. From the multiplex PCR reads, TCRdb called clonotypes with MiXCR, one entry per CDR3 protein. The sample shows more than 13,000 distinct CDR3 sequences, over 65% of them seen only once. Material for sequencing was brain tumor tissue. Receptor source: a male donor with glioblastoma.

About this clonotype itself: A read error may be the cause here, since a much bigger clone is one base away. The chain couples TRBV11-3 to TRBJ2-3, with D possibly matching TRBD2 (6 bases). V was trimmed by 1 base and J by 4 bases, leaving 12 bases between them. Germline V gene data show CDR1 as SGHNT and CDR2 as YENEEA. The length of the CDR3 is 15 residues. CDR3 nucleotides: TGTGCCAGCAGCTTAGGCGGACTAAGCGCAGATACGCAGTATTTT. Protein product: CASSLGGLSADTQYF.

As to this clonotype: A much larger clone lies one base from this, so it may be a read error. V and J are TRBV10-3 and TRBJ2-5; unclear D gene. The V end was cut by 2 bases, the J end by 5 bases, with 12 bases between. Germline-derived CDR1 and CDR2 are ENHRY and SYGVKD. The CDR3 has 14 residues. The CDR3, as DNA: TGTGCCATCAGTGAGCCTTACACCGGGGAGACCCAGTACTTC. It specifies CAISEPYTGETQYF.

In the case of this clonotype: Since the CDR3 does not end with the conserved phenylalanine or tryptophan, this likely comes from a read error. The genes are TRBV11-3 and TRBJ2-5, with 11 bases fitting TRBD2. This CDR3 has 15 residues. The germline V gene has CDR1 SGHNT and CDR2 YENEEA. J gave up 5 bases and V 3 bases, and 5 bases lay outside the gene matches. In DNA form, the CDR3 reads TGTGCCAGCAGCTTGAAGTTAGCGGGAGGGGAGACCCAGTACTCA. Its protein product is CASSLKLAGGETQYS.

This clonotype qualifies as medium-sized. V is TRBV5-6 and J is TRBJ2-1, with 10 bases aligning to TRBD2. The trim removed 6 bases at V and 4 bases at J, leaving 7 bases unmatched. Germline assignment: CDR1 SGHDT and CDR2 YYEEEE. This CDR3 region has 15 residues. The chain's CDR3 is CASIRSGRAYNEQFF. The CDR3 DNA reads as TGTGCCAGCATCCGAAGCGGGAGGGCTTACAATGAGCAGTTCTTC. Complete variable domain (other parts from reference TRBV5-6 and TRBJ2-1): DAGVTQSPTHLIKTRGQQVTLRCSPKSGHDTVSWYQQALGQGPQFIFQYYEEEERQRGNFPDRFSGHQFPNYSSELNVNALLLGDSALYLCASIRSGRAYNEQFFGPGTRLTVL.

Turning to this clonotype: The junction does not match germline at one end; this may be a read error. This rearrangement joins TRBV6-6 to TRBJ2-7; the match to TRBD2 covers 11 bases. The CDR3 is 16 residues long. Germline CDR1 MNHNY, CDR2 SVGAGI (reference sequence). Written as DNA, the CDR3 is TGTGCCTGCAGTCTATCCGGGACTAGCGGATCCTACGAGCAGTACTTC. This sequence encodes CACSLSGTSGSYEQYF.

This clonotype came up many times. The chain is built from TRBV2 and TRBJ2-2; D ambiguous. Deletions cut 0 bases from V and 6 bases from J, with 11 bases between. CDR1 SNHLY and CDR2 FYNNEI come from the germline V gene. The CDR3 loop spans 15 amino acids. The CDR3 nucleotides are TGTGCCAGCAGTGAAGCATGGCTAAGGGCCGGGGAGCTGTTTTTT. Its translation: CASSEAWLRAGELFF.

This clonotype was seen repeatedly, ten times or more. The chain is built from TRBV28 and TRBJ2-2, with D possibly matching TRBD1 (7 bases). The CDR3 length is 15 residues. Per the germline V gene, CDR1 is MDHEN and CDR2 is SYDVKM. Trimming stripped 7 bases from V and 4 bases from J, with 16 bases between. CDR3 nucleotide sequence: TGTGCCAGCAATATGCAGGGGGGTCGCACCGGGGAGCTGTTTTTT. It yields the protein CASNMQGGRTGELFF.

J is TRBJ2-3 and V is TRBV11-1; a possible D gene is TRBD2 (5 bases). Germline-derived CDR1 and CDR2 are SGHAT and FQDESV (reference sequence). Trimming stripped 1 base from V and 3 bases from J, with 8 bases between. The length of the CDR3 is 14 residues. In DNA form, the CDR3 reads TGTGCCAGCAGCTTAGGGCGGGTTACAGATACGCAGTATTTT. Protein: CASSLGRVTDTQYF.

About this clonotype: This may come from a read error, since a much larger clone is one base off. This rearrangement joins TRBV20-1 to TRBJ1-3; TRBD1 might be the D (5 bases). Trimming cost V 3 bases and J 0 bases, with 12 bases left between them. This CDR3 spans 15 amino acids. The V gene's germline CDR1 is DFQATT and CDR2 SNEGSKA (reference sequence). CDR3 in amino acids: CSARATGSSGNTIYF. The CDR3 DNA follows: TGCAGTGCTAGGGCCACAGGAAGCTCTGGAAACACCATATATTTT.

About this clonotype itself: One junction end does not reproduce the germline sequence, and a read error may be involved. The chain uses TRBV5-1 and TRBJ2-7; TRBD2 matches 8 bases. CDR3 length: 14 amino acids. CDR1 SGHRS and CDR2 YFSETQ come from the germline V gene. As DNA, the CDR3 is TGCGCTAGCAGCTCAAGCGGGGGAATCTACGAGCAGTACTTC. Encoded protein: CASSSSGGIYEQYF.

This clonotype was seen only once. The CDR3 DNA follows: TGTGCCTGGAGTCGAGGTCAGGGTTGCGAGCAGTACTTC. It yields the protein CAWSRGQGCEQYF. The chain links TRBV30 to TRBJ2-7; a possible D gene is TRBD1 (5 bases). The length of the CDR3 is 13 residues. Germline CDR1 reads GTSNPN; CDR2 reads SVGIG (reference sequence). Between the trimmed V and J ends, which lost 2 bases and 6 bases, there was a span of 14 bases.

This sequence joins TRBV5-1 and TRBJ2-3; a possible D gene is TRBD2 (5 bases). CDR3 length equals 13 residues. Germline V CDR1 and CDR2: SGHRS, YFSETQ. The CDR3 loop is CISSLWTSNTQYF. The DNA for the CDR3 is TGCATCAGCAGCTTGTGGACTTCCAATACGCAGTATTTT.

CDR3: CASSLDTGSSYEQYF. CDR3 sequence (DNA): TGTGCCAGCAGCTTAGATACCGGGAGCTCCTACGAGCAGTACTTC. The genes are TRBV11-3 and TRBJ2-7, with D perhaps matching TRBD2 (6 bases). V was trimmed by 0 bases and J by 0 bases, leaving 9 bases between them. Germline CDR1 reads SGHNT; CDR2 reads YENEEA. The CDR3 contains 15 residues. The whole variable domain, filled in from reference TRBV11-3 and TRBJ2-7, reads EAGVVQSPRYKIIEKKQPVAFWCNPISGHNTLYWYLQNLGQGPELLIRYENEEAVDDSQLPKDRFSAERLKGVDSTLKIQPAELGDSAVYLCASSLDTGSSYEQYFGPGTRLTVT.

The genes are TRBV11-2 and TRBJ1-1, with 8 nucleotides matching TRBD1. CDR1 and CDR2 (germline): SGHAT, FQNNGV. V lost 5 bases and J lost 4; bases outside the gene matches: 3. CDR3 length: 13 residues. The CDR3 protein is CASSGDRFTEAFF. CDR3 nucleotide sequence: TGTGCCAGCAGCGGGGACAGGTTCACTGAAGCTTTCTTT.

The gene calls are TRBV28 and TRBJ2-7; D not certain. Germline CDR1 reads MDHEN; CDR2 reads SYDVKM. Trimming took off 5 bases at V and 4 bases at J, with 6 bases between the two ends. This CDR3 contains 11 residues. In DNA form, the CDR3 reads TGTGCCAGCAGTACTATTTACGAGCAGTACTTC. Translation: CASSTIYEQYF.

Concerning this clonotype: This may be a read error: a much more frequent sequence differs by one nucleotide. V is TRBV2 and J is TRBJ2-2; the match to TRBD1 covers 7 bases. The germline gives CDR1 SNHLY, CDR2 FYNNEI. Trimming removed 4 bases from V and 3 bases from J; junction bases left unmatched: 5. The CDR3 totals 15 residues. CDR3 DNA: TGTGCCAGCAGTGTTAGGACAGGATACACCGGGGAGCTGTTTTTT. Protein sequence: CASSVRTGYTGELFF. The complete variable domain, with remaining parts taken from reference TRBV2 and TRBJ2-2, reads EPEVTQTPSHQVTQMGQEVILRCVPISNHLYFYWYRQILGQKVEFLVSFYNNEISEKSEIFDDQFSVERPDGSNFTLKIRSTKLEDSAMYFCASSVRTGYTGELFFGEGSRLTVL.

Note on this clonotype: The junction departs from germline at one end; a sequencing error may be responsible. This chain connects TRBV5-5 to TRBJ1-4, with a tentative D call TRBD1 (5 bases). Germline V gene lookup returns CDR1 SGHKS and CDR2 YYEKEE (reference sequence). The CDR3 loop spans 14 amino acids. The CDR3 here is CASRRGPTNVKLLF. CDR3 in DNA: TGTGCCAGCAGGCGGGGCCCAACTAATGTAAAACTGCTTTTT.

This chain uses TRBV12-3 or TRBV12-4 with TRBJ2-1; possibly TRBD2 for D (7 bases). CDR3 length equals 16 residues. The V end lost 7 bases, the J end lost 7 bases, and 23 bases lay between the germline ends. In DNA form, the CDR3 reads TGTGCCAGCAACTTTGTCTTTGGGGGGGGCGGGAATGAGCAGTTCTTC. This gives the protein CASNFVFGGGGNEQFF.

To note about this clonotype: The conserved final phenylalanine or tryptophan is absent from the CDR3, which likely points to a read error. The limits of the CDR3 on the DNA are not certain, so only TCRdb's listed CDR3 is given. The rearrangement uses TRBV6-2 or TRBV6-3 and TRBJ2-1; TRBD2, the table's D call, was not compared with the DNA. The germline gives CDR1 MNHEY, CDR2 SVGEGT. Ends included, the CDR3 has 18 residues. This chain's CDR3 is CASNSGLAGASSCNEQSL.

The table lists this clonotype with many counts. The rearrangement uses TRBV12-3 or TRBV12-4 and TRBJ2-3; no clear D gene. The ends were cut back, 3 bases at V and 5 bases at J, with 6 bases in the middle. This CDR3 comprises 12 residues. The CDR3 loop is CASSFPGDTQYF. CDR3 DNA: TGTGCCAGCAGTTTTCCCGGAGATACGCAGTATTTT.

Notes on this clonotype: One end of the junction does not line up with germline, which may come from a read error. The chain couples TRBV10-3 to TRBJ2-7; D not resolved. Germline V gene data show CDR1 as ENHRY and CDR2 as SYGVKD. The CDR3 has 12 residues. CDR3: CAISESVQELYF. CDR3 DNA: TGTGCCATCAGTGAGTCGGTTCAGGAGCTGTACTTC.

On this clonotype itself: Sequence at one end of the junction differs from germline and may be a read error. The chain recombines TRBV2 with TRBJ2-7; D gene unclear. Per the germline V gene, CDR1 is SNHLY and CDR2 is FYNNEI. The CDR3 contains 15 residues. As DNA, the CDR3 is TGTGGCAGCAGTGAAGACCAGATACTACCGGGCGAGCAGTACTTC. This translates into CGSSEDQILPGEQYF.

The V call is TRBV20-1, the J call TRBJ2-1; TRBD2 is a possible D gene (5 bases). The germline CDR1 and CDR2 sequences are DFQATT and SNEGSKA (reference sequence). The CDR3 contains 17 residues. Between the trimmed V and J ends, which lost 0 bases and 5 bases, there was a span of 20 bases. The CDR3: CSARDRVSWRRDNEQFF. In nucleotides, the CDR3 is TGCAGTGCTAGAGATCGTGTTAGCTGGAGGCGGGACAATGAGCAGTTCTTC.

The gene calls are TRBV29-1 and TRBJ2-7; a possible D gene is TRBD1 (5 bases). The V end was cut by 5 bases, the J end by 6 bases, with 11 bases between. This CDR3 region has 11 residues. Germline values: CDR1 SQVTM, CDR2 ANQGSEA. CDR3 sequence: CSVRGLGEQYF. The CDR3 DNA sequence: TGCAGCGTTAGGGGTTTGGGCGAGCAGTACTTC.

This chain links TRBV20-1 with TRBJ2-5, with a possible D match to TRBD1 (5 bases). Germline lookup yields CDR1 DFQATT and CDR2 SNEGSKA (reference sequence). V lost 3 bases and J 5 bases, leaving 16 bases between the germline ends. There are 14 residues in the CDR3. The CDR3 loop is CSARSRAVSETQYF. The CDR3 region has the DNA TGCAGTGCTAGGAGCAGGGCGGTTTCCGAGACCCAGTACTTC.

The chain couples TRBV6-6 to TRBJ1-4; no firm D call. From germline, CDR1 is MNHNY and CDR2 SVGAGI (reference sequence). Trimming removed 6 bases at V and 8 bases at J, with 16 bases between. This CDR3 spans 14 amino acids. The CDR3 coding sequence is TGTGCCAGCAGCCCCACCGGAGGGTACGAAAAACTGTTTTTT. As protein: CASSPTGGYEKLFF.

As to this clonotype: Here the CDR3 omits its conserved ending phenylalanine or tryptophan, so a read error is the likely source. The chain recombines TRBV6-1 with TRBJ2-7; D uncertain. V was shortened by 11 bases and J by 3 bases, with 17 bases between the two germline ends. CDR3 length: 13 amino acids. Germline CDR1 and CDR2: MNHNS and SASEGT. CDR3 bases: TGTGCCTGCCACTTAGCTTCTCACTACGAGCAGTACCTC. It specifies CACHLASHYEQYL.